What follows are 26 T cell receptor beta chains derived from one specimen sequenced in a study of T cells in Graves' hyperthyroidism and ophthalmopathy. Amplification yielded TCR beta CDR3 regions, with RNA transcripts as the source. TCR CDR3 underwent first-round RT-PCR with the HTBI primer set. TCRdb passed the multiplex PCR reads through MiXCR, listing each CDR3 protein once. The sample has hundreds of thousands of distinct CDR3 sequences; roughly 14% are singletons. The sequenced material came from blood. Receptor source: a woman in her twenties or thirties with Graves' hyperthyroidism that later progressed to Graves' ophthalmopathy.

This clonotype was seen at least ten times. The gene calls are TRBV6-1 and TRBJ2-1; D unresolved. The CDR3 sequence is 16 residues long. The V end was cut by 7 bases, the J end by 0 bases, with 16 bases between. CDR1 MNHNS and CDR2 SASEGT come from the germline V gene. CDR3 residues: CASNRSPDLSYNEQFF. CDR3 nucleotides: TGTGCCAGCAATCGGTCACCAGACCTCTCCTACAATGAGCAGTTCTTC.

The chain uses TRBV12-3 or TRBV12-4 and TRBJ2-3; 13 positions agree with TRBD2. Trimming took 8 bases from V and 6 from J; bases not matched to a gene: 5. The CDR3 covers 14 residues. The CDR3 spells CASGGLAGRDTQYF. The DNA for the CDR3 is TGTGCCAGCGGGGGACTAGCGGGACGTGATACGCAGTATTTT.

Ten or more counts support this clonotype. CDR3 loop: CASSQQDTPYEQYF. In DNA, the CDR3 is TGTGCCAGCAGTCAGCAGGACACCCCCTACGAGCAGTACTTC. The chain employs TRBV7-2 and TRBJ2-7, with a weak D call TRBD1 (5 bases). The CDR3 spans 14 residues. V gave up 6 bases and J gave up 2 bases, with 14 bases separating them. CDR1 and CDR2 (germline): SGHTA, FQGNSA. The full variable domain, with the rest looked up from reference TRBV7-2 and TRBJ2-7, is GAGVSQSPSNKVTEKGKDVELRCDPISGHTALYWYRQSLGQGLEFLIYFQGNSAPDKSGLPSDRFSAERTGGSVSTLTIQRTQQEDSAVYLCASSQQDTPYEQYFGPGTRLTVT.

The sample holds many counts of this clonotype. V and J are TRBV7-9 and TRBJ1-4, with a weak D call TRBD1 (5 bases). This CDR3 is built from 13 residues. Trimming removed 5 bases from V and 6 bases from J, with 10 bases in between. Germline V gives CDR1 SEHNR, CDR2 FQNEAQ (reference sequence). CDR3 sequence reads: CASSQDSYEKLFF. DNA for the CDR3: TGTGCCAGCAGCCAAGACAGCTATGAAAAACTGTTTTTT.

This clonotype came up many times. J is TRBJ2-1 and V is TRBV11-2; 10 bases match TRBD2. Germline CDR1 SGHAT, CDR2 FQNNGV. This CDR3 contains 16 residues. J was trimmed by 4 bases and V by 6 bases; bases with no gene match: 9. The CDR3 is CASSQNEAGGYNEQFF. The CDR3 nucleotides are TGTGCCAGCAGTCAAAACGAAGCGGGAGGGTACAATGAGCAGTTCTTC.

This clonotype has a count of ten or more. This rearrangement joins TRBV11-2 to TRBJ2-3; 11 bases fit TRBD2. With V trimmed by 8 bases and J by 4 bases, 11 bases remained unmatched. This CDR3 has 16 amino acids. Germline CDR1 SGHAT, CDR2 FQNNGV. CDR3 DNA sequence: TGTGCCAGCGGATCACTAGCGGGAGAGTTGTCAGATACGCAGTATTTT. Encoded protein: CASGSLAGELSDTQYF. Drawing the rest from reference TRBV11-2 and TRBJ2-3, the complete variable domain is EAGVAQSPRYKIIEKRQSVAFWCNPISGHATLYWYQQILGQGPKLLIQFQNNGVVDDSQLPKDRFSAERLKGVDSTLKIQPAKLEDSAVYLCASGSLAGELSDTQYFGPGTRLTVL.

This clonotype was recorded many times. V and J are TRBV20-1 and TRBJ1-1; D gene unclear. The CDR3 runs to 14 residues. The germline V and J ends were trimmed by 4 bases and 10 bases, with 22 bases remaining between them. Germline V gene sequence: CDR1 DFQATT, CDR2 SNEGSKA (reference sequence). The DNA for the CDR3 is TGCAGTGCTACCGGACCGACGTACCTACCAGGAGCTTTCTTT. Translated: CSATGPTYLPGAFF.

This clonotype was seen at least ten times. The V and J genes are TRBV7-3 and TRBJ2-3, with D unresolved. Germline V gives CDR1 SGHTA, CDR2 FQGTGA. V lost 5 bases to trimming and J lost 0 bases, with 12 bases between them. The CDR3 totals 15 residues. This CDR3 is CASSASVPSTDTQYF. The CDR3 nucleotides are TGTGCCAGCAGCGCAAGTGTCCCTAGCACAGATACGCAGTATTTT.

This clonotype occurred many times. V and J are TRBV2 and TRBJ2-1; 11 bases agree with TRBD1. V gave up 8 bases and J gave up 7 bases; unmatched junction bases: 7. Germline lookup yields CDR1 SNHLY and CDR2 FYNNEI. This CDR3 is 14 amino acids long. CDR3 coding DNA: TGTGCCAGCCGTACGGGACAGGGGGGAAATGAGCAGTTCTTC. Translated, it gives CASRTGQGGNEQFF.

This clonotype was observed at least ten times. The chain links TRBV19 to TRBJ1-5; 9 positions agree with TRBD1. V shed 7 bases, J shed 5 bases, and the junction held 3 bases outside the gene matches. The germline gives CDR1 LNHDA, CDR2 SQIVND (reference sequence). CDR3 length: 13 amino acids. The CDR3 sequence: CASKDRGYQPQHF. The CDR3 region has the DNA TGTGCCAGTAAGGACAGGGGTTATCAGCCCCAGCATTTT.

This clonotype was seen ten or more times. V and J are TRBV5-1 and TRBJ2-1; D is uncertain. This CDR3 contains 13 residues. V shed 4 bases and J shed 7 bases, with 12 bases lying between them. CDR1 is SGHRS, CDR2 YFSETQ, per germline. The CDR3 region has the DNA TGCGCCAGCAGCCCCCCTAGTGGGAATGAGCAGTTCTTC. It encodes CASSPPSGNEQFF. Full variable domain (outside the CDR3, taken from reference TRBV5-1 and TRBJ2-1): KAGVTQTPRYLIKTRGQQVTLSCSPISGHRSVSWYQQTPGQGLQFLFEYFSETQRNKGNFPGRFSGRQFSNSRSEMNVSTLELGDSALYLCASSPPSGNEQFFGPGTRLTVL.

This clonotype was seen more than once but under ten times. This chain joins TRBV7-9 and TRBJ1-1; D gene uncertain. CDR1 is SEHNR, CDR2 FQNEAQ, per germline (reference sequence). The CDR3 extends over 12 amino acids. V shed 3 bases and J shed 6 bases, with 8 bases lying between them. The CDR3 protein is CASSFQSPEAFF. The CDR3 region has the DNA TGTGCCAGCAGCTTCCAGAGCCCTGAAGCTTTCTTT.

The CDR3 nucleotides are TGTGCCAGTAGTATCCTCGGCGGAAACAATGAGCAGTTCTTC. Residues: CASSILGGNNEQFF. This chain links TRBV19 with TRBJ2-1, with D hard to call. V lost 3 bases and J 5 bases, leaving 11 bases between the germline ends. Germline V gene sequence: CDR1 LNHDA, CDR2 SQIVND (reference sequence). The CDR3 is 14 residues long.

This clonotype has only one observation. The V gene is TRBV20-1, the J gene TRBJ2-1; D gene ambiguous. Germline V gene lookup returns CDR1 DFQATT and CDR2 SNEGSKA (reference sequence). Trimming took 2 bases from V and 8 from J, leaving 10 bases between them. This CDR3 is built from 12 residues. CDR3 region: CSARYNFDEQFF. CDR3 sequence (DNA): TGCAGTGCTAGATATAACTTTGATGAGCAGTTCTTC.

This clonotype came up many times. This rearrangement joins TRBV20-1 to TRBJ2-3, with D hard to call. Germline V gene data show CDR1 as DFQATT and CDR2 as SNEGSKA (reference sequence). V dropped 6 bases and J dropped 0 bases, with 10 bases sitting between them. The CDR3 loop spans 13 amino acids. The CDR3 loop reads CSASATSTDTQYF. CDR3 bases: TGCAGTGCGTCCGCTACTAGCACAGATACGCAGTATTTT.

The V and J genes are TRBV9 and TRBJ2-1; TRBD2 matches 7 bases. The trim removed 1 base at V and 9 bases at J, leaving 7 bases unmatched. The CDR3 covers 14 residues. Germline CDR1 and CDR2: SGDLS and YYNGEE. The DNA of the CDR3 is TGTGCCAGCAGCGTAAGCGGGATATTTGGTGAGCAGTTCTTC. Its protein is CASSVSGIFGEQFF.

This clonotype was seen at least ten times. This chain joins TRBV29-1 and TRBJ2-7; no firm D call. Trimming pared 7 bases from V and 3 bases from J, leaving 10 bases between. The CDR3 runs to 11 residues. The germline V gene has CDR1 SQVTM and CDR2 ANQGSEA. This chain's CDR3 is CSARLDYEQYF. Here the CDR3 DNA reads TGCAGCGCCCGGTTAGACTACGAGCAGTACTTC.

This clonotype was detected many times. The chain couples TRBV30 to TRBJ2-1, with D possibly TRBD2 on 5 matching bases. The CDR3 is made up of 14 amino acids. Germline loops: CDR1 GTSNPN, CDR2 SVGIG (reference sequence). Deletions cut 2 bases from V and 9 bases from J, with 17 bases between. The DNA for the CDR3 is TGTGCCTGGAGTAAGGAAAGAGGGTGGAGTGAGCAGTTCTTC. As protein: CAWSKERGWSEQFF.

In the case of this clonotype: A clone one base away is much larger, so this may be a read error. The V gene is TRBV6-2 or TRBV6-3, the J gene TRBJ1-5, with 10 bases aligning to TRBD1. V lost 6 bases, J lost 5 bases, and 4 bases stayed unmatched. CDR1 MNHEY and CDR2 SVGEGT come from the germline V gene. CDR3 length: 14 residues. The CDR3 coding sequence is TGTGCCAGCAGCTACGGGACAGGGGATCAGCCCCAGCATTTT. Protein product: CASSYGTGDQPQHF.

Of note for this clonotype: This may stem from a read error, because a much larger clone lies one nucleotide away. Here the CDR3 omits its conserved ending phenylalanine or tryptophan, so a read error is the likely source. The CDR3 nucleotides read TGTGCCAGCAGGGGGGGACTAGCGACAGATACGCAGTATTCT. Its protein is CASRGGLATDTQYS. The gene calls are TRBV7-2 and TRBJ2-3; 10 nucleotides agree with TRBD2. The CDR3 totals 14 residues. Germline assignment: CDR1 SGHTA and CDR2 FQGNSA. Trimming took 6 bases from V and 3 from J; bases not matched to a gene: 3.

This clonotype was counted at least ten times. The chain joins TRBV20-1 to TRBJ1-1; the D is unclear. Germline V gene data show CDR1 as DFQATT and CDR2 as SNEGSKA (reference sequence). V was clipped by 0 bases and J by 1 base, with 12 bases between them. This CDR3 region has 15 residues. In DNA form, the CDR3 reads TGCAGTGCTAGAGATCCGGGGAACGGGAACACTGAAGCTTTCTTT. Translation gives CSARDPGNGNTEAFF.

At least ten counts were recorded for this clonotype. The genes are TRBV10-2 and TRBJ2-1, with TRBD2 matching over 10 bases. Looked up from germline, CDR1 is WSHSY and CDR2 is SAAADI. CDR3 length: 16 amino acids. V was pared by 5 bases and J by 3 bases, with 7 bases of the junction left unmatched. The CDR3 region is CASSQLTSGDYNEQFF. CDR3 bases: TGCGCCAGCAGTCAACTCACTAGCGGGGACTACAATGAGCAGTTCTTC.

V is TRBV28 and J is TRBJ2-1, with 8 positions matching TRBD1. Looked up from germline, CDR1 is MDHEN and CDR2 is SYDVKM. This CDR3 comprises 14 residues. With V trimmed by 7 bases and J by 8 bases, 10 bases remained unmatched. CDR3 in amino acids: CASTLRAGGYEQFF. CDR3 bases: TGTGCCAGCACCTTACGGGCAGGGGGCTATGAGCAGTTCTTC.

This clonotype was detected many times. The chain recombines TRBV11-2 with TRBJ2-7; possibly TRBD1 for D (6 bases). Deletions cut 5 bases from V and 2 bases from J, with 16 bases between. The germline V gene has CDR1 SGHAT and CDR2 FQNNGV. This CDR3 spans 15 amino acids. The CDR3 sequence: CASSARQVITYEQYF. CDR3 coding DNA: TGTGCCAGCAGCGCTCGACAGGTGATAACCTACGAGCAGTACTTC.

This clonotype appeared many times. The chain carries TRBV13 and TRBJ2-3, with D possibly being TRBD2 (5 bases). CDR3 length: 15 residues. CDR1 PRHDT and CDR2 FYEKMQ come from the germline V gene (reference sequence). Between the trimmed V and J ends, which lost 5 bases and 3 bases, there was a span of 15 bases. The CDR3 region has the DNA TGTGCCAGCAGCCCGCCTGGGCGACTAACAGATACGCAGTATTTT. Amino acids: CASSPPGRLTDTQYF. Full variable domain (outside the CDR3, taken from reference TRBV13 and TRBJ2-3): AAGVIQSPRHLIKEKRETATLKCYPIPRHDTVYWYQQGPGQDPQFLISFYEKMQSDKGSIPDRFSAQQFSDYHSELNMSSLELGDSALYFCASSPPGRLTDTQYFGPGTRLTVL.

This clonotype has a count of ten or more. The CDR3 sequence: CAISEPDRGGIFYEQYF. As DNA, the CDR3 is TGTGCCATCAGTGAGCCTGACAGGGGAGGGATATTCTACGAGCAGTACTTC. The chain uses TRBV10-3 and TRBJ2-7, with D perhaps TRBD1 (8 bases). The germline CDR1 and CDR2 sequences are ENHRY and SYGVKD. V was cut by 2 bases and J by 3 bases, with 20 bases left in between. The CDR3 extends over 17 amino acids.